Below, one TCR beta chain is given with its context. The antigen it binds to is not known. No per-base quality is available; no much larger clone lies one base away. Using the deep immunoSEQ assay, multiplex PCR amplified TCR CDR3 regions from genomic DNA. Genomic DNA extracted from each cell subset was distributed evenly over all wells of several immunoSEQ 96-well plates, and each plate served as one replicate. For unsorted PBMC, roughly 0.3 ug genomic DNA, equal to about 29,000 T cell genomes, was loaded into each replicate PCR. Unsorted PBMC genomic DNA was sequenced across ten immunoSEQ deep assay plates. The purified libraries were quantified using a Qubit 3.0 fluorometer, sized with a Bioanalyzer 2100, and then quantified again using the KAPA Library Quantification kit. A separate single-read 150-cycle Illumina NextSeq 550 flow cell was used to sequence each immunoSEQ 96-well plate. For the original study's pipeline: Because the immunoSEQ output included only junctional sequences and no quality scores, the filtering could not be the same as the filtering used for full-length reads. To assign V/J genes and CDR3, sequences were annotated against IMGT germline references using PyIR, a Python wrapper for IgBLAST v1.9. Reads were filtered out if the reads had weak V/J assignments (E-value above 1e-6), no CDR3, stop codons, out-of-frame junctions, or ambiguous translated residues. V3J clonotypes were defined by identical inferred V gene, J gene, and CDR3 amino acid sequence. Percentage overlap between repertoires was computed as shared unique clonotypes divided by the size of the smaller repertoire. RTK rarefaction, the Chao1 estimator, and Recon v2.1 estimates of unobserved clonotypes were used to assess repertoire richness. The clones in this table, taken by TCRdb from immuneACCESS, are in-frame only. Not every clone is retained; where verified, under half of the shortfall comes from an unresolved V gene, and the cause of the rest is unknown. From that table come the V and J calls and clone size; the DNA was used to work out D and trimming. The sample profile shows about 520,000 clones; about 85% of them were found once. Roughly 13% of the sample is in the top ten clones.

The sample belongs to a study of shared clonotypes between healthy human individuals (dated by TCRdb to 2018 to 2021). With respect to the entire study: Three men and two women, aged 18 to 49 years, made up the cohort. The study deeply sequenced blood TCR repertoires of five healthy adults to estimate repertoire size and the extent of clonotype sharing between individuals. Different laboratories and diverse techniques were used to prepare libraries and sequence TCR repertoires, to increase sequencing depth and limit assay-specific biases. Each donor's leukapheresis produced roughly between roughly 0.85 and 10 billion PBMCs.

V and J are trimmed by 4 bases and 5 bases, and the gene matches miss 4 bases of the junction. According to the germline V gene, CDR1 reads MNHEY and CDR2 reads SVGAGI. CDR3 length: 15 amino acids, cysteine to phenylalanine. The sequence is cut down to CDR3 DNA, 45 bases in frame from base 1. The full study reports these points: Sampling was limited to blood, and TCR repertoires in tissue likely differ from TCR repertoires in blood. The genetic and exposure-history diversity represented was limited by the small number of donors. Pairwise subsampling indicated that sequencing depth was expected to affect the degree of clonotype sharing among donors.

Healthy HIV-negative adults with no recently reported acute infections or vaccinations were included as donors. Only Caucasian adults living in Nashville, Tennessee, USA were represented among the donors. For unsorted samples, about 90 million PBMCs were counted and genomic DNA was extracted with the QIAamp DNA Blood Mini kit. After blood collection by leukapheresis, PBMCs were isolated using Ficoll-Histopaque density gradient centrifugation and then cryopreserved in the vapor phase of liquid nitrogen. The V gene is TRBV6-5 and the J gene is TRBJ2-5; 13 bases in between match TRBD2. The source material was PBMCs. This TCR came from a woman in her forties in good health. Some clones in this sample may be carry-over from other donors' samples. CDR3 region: CASSSGLAGEETQYF. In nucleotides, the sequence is TGTGCCAGCAGTTCAGGACTAGCGGGAGAGGAGACCCAGTACTTC.